The 6 T cell receptor beta chains below were found in one sample sequenced in a study of blood T cell repertoires in COVID-19. Clones were read by immunoSEQ multiplex PCR, and TCRdb kept only the in-frame ones, dropping some. The sample has roughly 55,000 clones, roughly four fifths seen once; the top ten hold roughly 2%. Material: peripheral blood. Receptors originate from a woman aged 60-75 years with acute or convalescent COVID-19.

The V gene is TRBV28, the J gene TRBJ1-1; the match to TRBD1 covers 12 bases. The CDR3 is made up of 15 amino acids. Germline V gene lookup returns CDR1 MDHEN and CDR2 SYDVKM. The V gene end was trimmed by 6 bases and the J gene end by 7 bases; junction bases not matched to a gene: 9. CDR3 nucleotides: TGTGCCAGCAGGGCAACCGGGACAGGGGGCGGTGAAGCTTTCTTT. The encoded protein is CASRATGTGGGEAFF.

This clone is a singleton in its sample. The CDR3 sequence: CASRLGTSESYEQFF. The DNA for the CDR3 is TGCGCCAGCCGGCTCGGGACTAGCGAGTCCTATGAGCAGTTCTTC. V usage is TRBV5-1 and J usage is TRBJ2-1; TRBD2 matches 10 bases. CDR3 length: 15 amino acids. CDR1 is SGHRS, CDR2 YFSETQ, per germline. The V segment lost 7 bases and the J segment 8 bases; nucleotides outside the gene matches: 12.

The CDR3 region has the DNA TGTGCCAGCAGCTTGGGACTAGCGGGGGAGAGCTCCTACAATGAGCAGTTCTTC. Amino acid sequence: CASSLGLAGESSYNEQFF. The chain joins TRBV5-8 to TRBJ2-1; 12 positions agree with TRBD2. The V and J ends lost 0 bases and 0 bases, in that order; junction bases with no gene match: 4. Germline V gene data show CDR1 as SGHTS and CDR2 as YDEGEE. The CDR3 covers 18 residues.

In its sample, this clone was seen a few times. The chain couples TRBV5-5 to TRBJ2-2; 8 nucleotides match TRBD1. V shed 2 bases and J 3 bases; nucleotides not matched to a gene: 6. Germline values: CDR1 SGHKS, CDR2 YYEKEE (reference sequence). The CDR3 loop spans 16 amino acids. The CDR3 is CASSLTQGAYTGELFF. In DNA form, the CDR3 reads TGTGCCAGCAGCTTAACCCAGGGGGCGTACACCGGGGAGCTGTTTTTT.

The genes are TRBV24-1 and TRBJ1-4; maybe TRBD1 (6 bases). The germline V and J ends were trimmed by 4 bases and 3 bases, with 8 bases remaining between them. The CDR3 has 14 residues. CDR1 and CDR2 (germline): KGHDR, SFDVKD. This CDR3 is CATSEGAANEKLFF. The CDR3 bases are TGTGCCACCAGTGAGGGGGCGGCTAATGAAAAACTGTTTTTT.

The rearrangement links TRBV3-1 (or the pseudogene TRBV3-2) to TRBJ1-2; 7 positions agree with TRBD1. CDR3 length equals 16 residues. Looked up from germline, CDR1 is LGHDT and CDR2 is YNNKEL (reference sequence). The V gene end was trimmed by 1 base and the J gene end by 10 bases; junction bases not matched to a gene: 15. As DNA, the CDR3 is TGTGCCAGCAGCCAAGGCCGAGTTACAGGGGTGTTCCCCTACACCTTC. It yields the protein CASSQGRVTGVFPYTF.